The next 5 T cell receptor beta chains were all read from a single sample in a study of PD-1 blockade in classical Hodgkin lymphoma. Sequencing was performed with immunoSEQ multiplex PCR; in TCRdb, only in-frame clones are kept and a portion is missing. The sample records over 25,000 clones, over 80% being singletons. All patients relapsed after autologous stem cell transplantation, and brentuximab vedotin exposure varied. The sequences come from peripheral blood mononuclear cells (PBMCs), collected before the second cycle of nivolumab. The origin of the receptors is a human donor with classical Hodgkin lymphoma.

The chain links TRBV5-1 to TRBJ2-1; D might be TRBD1 (5 bases). CDR1 and CDR2 from the germline V gene are SGHRS and YFSETQ. The CDR3 is 15 amino acids. V was shortened by 1 base and J by 0 bases, with 8 bases between the two germline ends. The CDR3 sequence: CASSLSDSSYNEQFF. For the CDR3, the DNA is TGCGCCAGCAGCTTGAGTGACAGCTCCTACAATGAGCAGTTCTTC.

The chain employs TRBV4-2 and TRBJ2-1; 9 bases agree with TRBD2. The CDR3 consists of 16 residues. Germline CDR1 is LGHNA and CDR2 is YNFKEQ. V was pared by 0 bases and J by 3 bases, with 3 bases of the junction left unmatched. CDR3 nucleotide sequence: TGTGCCAGCAGCCAAGAGGGAGCGGGGGGCTACAATGAGCAGTTCTTC. This gives the protein CASSQEGAGGYNEQFF.

On this clone itself: The junction does not match germline at one end; this may be a read error. The chain combines TRBV19 with TRBJ2-1; D is undetermined. Germline V CDR1 and CDR2: LNHDA, SQIVND (reference sequence). The CDR3 sequence is 13 residues long. CDR3 DNA sequence: TGTGCCGGTAGTATAGGACCCTACAATGAGCAGTTCTTC. Translating gives CAGSIGPYNEQFF.

The gene calls are TRBV4-1 and TRBJ2-7; 14 bases fit TRBD2. The V segment lost 3 bases and the J segment 7 bases; nucleotides outside the gene matches: 8. Per germline, CDR1 MGHRA and CDR2 YSYEKL. The CDR3 is 16 amino acids. CDR3 in amino acids: CASSHPGTSGSHEQYF. The CDR3 nucleotides are TGCGCCAGCAGCCACCCCGGGACTAGCGGGAGTCATGAGCAGTACTTC.

This clone was observed a single time. The chain couples TRBV9 to TRBJ2-3, with 7 bases identical to TRBD1. The length of the CDR3 is 18 residues. Germline V gives CDR1 SGDLS, CDR2 YYNGEE. V lost 3 bases to trimming and J lost 5 bases; unmatched junction nucleotides: 18. CDR3 region: CASSAPLVGFQGEDTQYF. For the CDR3, the DNA is TGTGCCAGCAGCGCCCCTCTAGTGGGGTTCCAGGGGGAAGATACGCAGTATTTT.